The T cell receptor (beta chain) described here comes from a study of cytomegalovirus exposure and HLA in healthy donors. Study conclusions and caveats: Among TCR beta chains, those listed as cytomegalovirus-associated numbered some 170.

Comment on this clone: The antigen is not known.

Repertoires were generated with immunoSEQ multiplex PCR, while TCRdb's copy carries only in-frame clones and drops some. The table records roughly 130,000 clones, almost 90% of them present only once. With V trimmed by 8 bases and J by 7 bases, 8 bases remained unmatched. The CDR3 has 14 residues. From germline, CDR1 is LNHNV and CDR2 YYDKDF (reference sequence). Donors were drawn from the 120-subject validation cohort, separate from the roughly 610-subject first cohort. The sequence was collected from a man aged 30 to 45 in good health and CMV-seronegative. V is TRBV15 and J is TRBJ2-1; 10 positions match TRBD2. The sequenced sample was PBMCs. CDR3 protein: CATELAGGRNEQFF. CDR3 nucleotides: TGTGCCACCGAATTAGCGGGAGGTCGGAATGAGCAGTTCTTC.